The 22 T cell receptor beta chains below all came from one sample that was sequenced in a study of blood T cell repertoires in COVID-19. Sequenced by immunoSEQ multiplex PCR; TCRdb stores in-frame clones only, minus some. The sample consists of tens of thousands of clones, 85% of them appearing once. Sequencing was performed on peripheral blood. These receptors originate from a human donor in a cohort sampled during active COVID-19.

This chain joins TRBV9 and TRBJ2-1; 7 bases are a match to TRBD2. Germline CDR1 is SGDLS and CDR2 is YYNGEE. This CDR3 contains 16 residues. J lost 0 bases, V lost 3 bases, and 6 bases had no gene match. The CDR3 sequence: CASSAGGSISYNEQFF. CDR3 DNA sequence: TGTGCCAGCAGCGCCGGGGGGTCGATCTCCTACAATGAGCAGTTCTTC.

The chain couples TRBV7-8 to TRBJ2-5; 8 bases map to TRBD2. V was pared by 6 bases and J by 4 bases, with 7 bases of the junction left unmatched. Germline assignment: CDR1 SGHVS and CDR2 FQNEAQ. The CDR3 runs 14 residues. The DNA of the CDR3 is TGTGCCAGCAGGTCCGGGACTAGACGAGAGACCCAGTACTTC. It specifies CASRSGTRRETQYF.

The chain recombines TRBV24-1 with TRBJ2-3; the D is unclear. CDR1 is KGHDR and CDR2 is SFDVKD in the germline V gene. The CDR3 covers 15 residues. V lost 6 bases and J lost 0, with 12 bases in between. The CDR3 loop reads CATSPGRASTDTQYF. CDR3 nucleotides: TGTGCCACCAGTCCAGGCCGAGCTAGCACAGATACGCAGTATTTT.

The chain is built from TRBV30 and TRBJ1-5; TRBD1 might be the D (5 bases). In germline, CDR1 is GTSNPN, CDR2 SVGIG (reference sequence). The CDR3 loop spans 17 amino acids. V was clipped by 5 bases and J by 0 bases, with 20 bases between them. This chain's CDR3 is CAWALSGQSLSNQPQHF. The CDR3 coding sequence is TGTGCCTGGGCGCTGTCAGGACAATCTCTTAGCAATCAGCCCCAGCATTTT.

This chain connects TRBV7-2 to TRBJ2-1, with D perhaps TRBD2 (5 bases). Per the germline V gene, CDR1 is SGHTA and CDR2 is FQGNSA. Trimming removed 5 bases at V and 3 bases at J, with 14 bases between. The CDR3 has 15 amino acids. This CDR3 reads CASSEGSRFYNEQFF. CDR3 DNA sequence: TGTGCCAGCAGCGAGGGTTCTAGATTCTACAATGAGCAGTTCTTC.

The V call is TRBV11-2, the J call TRBJ2-7, with D maybe TRBD1 (6 bases). V was trimmed by 5 bases and J by 3 bases, leaving 17 bases between them. This CDR3 region has 15 residues. Germline V gives CDR1 SGHAT, CDR2 FQNNGV. The chain's CDR3 is CASSKGQSYYYEQYF. The CDR3 DNA follows: TGTGCCAGCAGCAAAGGACAGTCCTATTACTACGAGCAGTACTTC.

The V and J genes are TRBV18 and TRBJ1-2; D gene ambiguous. The CDR3 has 16 residues. V lost 3 bases and J 1 base, leaving 15 bases between the germline ends. Germline V gives CDR1 KGHSH, CDR2 LQKENI. The CDR3 nucleotides read TGTGCCAGCTCACCCTTTGAGAGGGATTTTAACTATGGCTACACCTTC. Protein sequence: CASSPFERDFNYGYTF.

This chain connects TRBV11-2 to TRBJ2-6; D perhaps matches TRBD2 (6 bases). Trimming removed 5 bases from V and 0 bases from J, with 20 bases in between. There are 19 residues in the CDR3. Germline V gene lookup returns CDR1 SGHAT and CDR2 FQNNGV. The CDR3 protein is CASSDPWGDPTSGANVLTF. CDR3 nucleotide sequence: TGTGCCAGCAGCGACCCGTGGGGGGACCCAACCTCTGGGGCCAACGTCCTGACTTTC.

This clone is a singleton in its sample. V and J are TRBV9 and TRBJ1-2; the D gene is possibly TRBD1 (6 bases). The V end was cut by 4 bases, the J end by 5 bases, with 15 bases between. The germline gives CDR1 SGDLS, CDR2 YYNGEE. This CDR3 comprises 14 residues. The CDR3 spells CASSPKGGGYGYTF. Written as DNA, the CDR3 is TGTGCCAGCAGCCCTAAGGGGGGGGGATATGGCTACACCTTC.

The rearrangement links TRBV10-1 to TRBJ2-2; 9 bases line up with TRBD1. Germline V lookup: CDR1 WNHNN, CDR2 SYGVQD (reference sequence). This CDR3 region has 15 residues. J lost 5 bases, V lost 3 bases, and 4 bases had no gene match. As DNA, the CDR3 is TGCGCCAGCAGTGACTCGGGACAGGGAACCGGGGAGCTGTTTTTT. It translates to CASSDSGQGTGELFF.

In its sample, this clone was seen a few times. The gene calls are TRBV19 and TRBJ2-7, with D possibly being TRBD1 (6 bases). The CDR3 has 16 residues. Trimming removed 3 bases at V and 2 bases at J, with 17 bases between. Germline CDR1 reads LNHDA; CDR2 reads SQIVND (reference sequence). CDR3 sequence reads: CASSIRTVGGTYEQYF. In DNA form, the CDR3 reads TGTGCCAGTAGTATCCGGACAGTGGGTGGGACCTACGAGCAGTACTTC.

This chain links TRBV12-2 with TRBJ1-3; the table's D gene call, TRBD1, was not cross checked with the DNA. TRBV12-2 represents a pseudogene. The CDR3 sequence is 14 residues long. CDR3 bases: TGTGCAAGTCGCCCGTGGACAGGAGGAAACACCATATATTTT. Protein: CASRPWTGGNTIYF.

The rearrangement uses TRBV6-1 and TRBJ2-7, with 8 bases that match TRBD1. Trimming took 3 bases from V and 1 from J; bases not matched to a gene: 2. In germline, CDR1 is MNHNS, CDR2 SASEGT. The CDR3 length is 14 residues. CDR3 coding DNA: TGTGCCAGCAGTGACAGGGGGCGGTCCTACGAGCAGTACTTC. Amino acid sequence: CASSDRGRSYEQYF.

This chain joins TRBV18 and TRBJ2-5, with no clear D. The CDR3 is 17 residues long. V lost 0 bases to trimming and J lost 2 bases, with 16 bases between them. The germline CDR1 and CDR2 sequences are KGHSH and LQKENI. DNA for the CDR3: TGTGCCAGCTCACCACCGTCGTTAGTGAAGCTGCAAGAGACCCAGTACTTC. Its translation is CASSPPSLVKLQETQYF.

This chain links TRBV5-4 with TRBJ1-2; D possibly corresponds to TRBD1 (5 bases). The V end lost 4 bases, the J end lost 2 bases, and 9 bases lay between the germline ends. There are 13 residues in the CDR3. Looked up from germline, CDR1 is SGHNT and CDR2 is YYREEE (reference sequence). CDR3 protein: CASSQTGNYGYTF. The CDR3 nucleotides read TGTGCCAGCAGCCAAACAGGAAACTATGGCTACACCTTC. Combining the CDR3 with reference TRBV5-4 and TRBJ1-2 gives the whole variable domain ETGVTQSPTHLIKTRGQQVTLRCSSQSGHNTVSWYQQALGQGPQFIFQYYREEENGRGNFPPRFSGLQFPNYSSELNVNALELDDSALYLCASSQTGNYGYTFGSGTRLTVV.

The V gene is TRBV7-2, the J gene TRBJ1-5, with a tentative D call TRBD1 (5 bases). The CDR3 is 15 residues long. Trimming stripped 4 bases from V and 2 bases from J, with 12 bases between. CDR1 and CDR2 from the germline V gene are SGHTA and FQGNSA. CDR3 nucleotide sequence: TGTGCCAGCAGCTCGAAACAAGGGGGCAATCAGCCCCAGCATTTT. This sequence encodes CASSSKQGGNQPQHF.

The chain recombines TRBV19 with TRBJ1-5, with 7 bases aligning to TRBD1. This CDR3 has 15 amino acids. The V gene end was trimmed by 4 bases and the J gene end by 3 bases; junction bases not matched to a gene: 6. Germline V gene data show CDR1 as LNHDA and CDR2 as SQIVND (reference sequence). The chain's CDR3 is CASSTIDRDNQPQHF. CDR3 DNA: TGTGCCAGTAGTACCATTGACAGGGACAATCAGCCCCAGCATTTT.

This chain links TRBV19 with TRBJ1-1, with 7 bases matching TRBD1. Trimming cost V 6 bases and J 2 bases; bases outside gene matches: 9. Germline V gene lookup returns CDR1 LNHDA and CDR2 SQIVND (reference sequence). The CDR3 runs to 15 residues. CDR3 sequence: CASSRQGMGNTEAFF. DNA for the CDR3: TGTGCCAGTAGCCGACAGGGCATGGGTAACACTGAAGCTTTCTTT.

This clone was counted a few times. The DNA for the CDR3 is TGTGCTAGTGGTTTGGTACTTGGCAGGAACGTCCCTGAAGCTTTCTTT. It translates to CASGLVLGRNVPEAFF. This chain connects TRBV12-5 to TRBJ1-1; D not resolved. This CDR3 spans 16 amino acids. With 0 bases removed from V and 6 bases from J, the gap between germline ends came to 17 bases. CDR1 and CDR2 from the germline V gene are LGHNT and FRNRAP.

The chain links TRBV29-1 to TRBJ1-1, with TRBD1 matching over 8 bases. The CDR3 is 14 residues long. Germline loops: CDR1 SQVTM, CDR2 ANQGSEA. Trimming removed 0 bases from V and 6 bases from J; junction bases left unmatched: 6. The CDR3 spells CSVEDGRGRAEAFF. CDR3 coding DNA: TGCAGCGTTGAAGATGGCAGGGGGCGGGCTGAAGCTTTCTTT.

The chain couples TRBV20-1 to TRBJ2-7; no definite D call. The CDR3 has 11 amino acids. Germline V lookup: CDR1 DFQATT, CDR2 SNEGSKA (reference sequence). Trimming cost V 5 bases and J 0 bases, with 5 bases left between them. Here the CDR3 DNA reads TGCAGTGCTCCCCTCTCCTACGAGCAGTACTTC. Translation: CSAPLSYEQYF.

The chain employs TRBV9 and TRBJ2-3, with TRBD2 matching over 10 bases. The V gene end was trimmed by 4 bases and the J gene end by 6 bases; junction bases not matched to a gene: 14. The germline CDR1 and CDR2 sequences are SGDLS and YYNGEE. The CDR3 is made up of 17 amino acids. The CDR3 DNA is TGTGCCAGCAGCCCCTCCGTGAGCGGGGGGGCGAGGGATACGCAGTATTTT. Translating gives CASSPSVSGGARDTQYF.